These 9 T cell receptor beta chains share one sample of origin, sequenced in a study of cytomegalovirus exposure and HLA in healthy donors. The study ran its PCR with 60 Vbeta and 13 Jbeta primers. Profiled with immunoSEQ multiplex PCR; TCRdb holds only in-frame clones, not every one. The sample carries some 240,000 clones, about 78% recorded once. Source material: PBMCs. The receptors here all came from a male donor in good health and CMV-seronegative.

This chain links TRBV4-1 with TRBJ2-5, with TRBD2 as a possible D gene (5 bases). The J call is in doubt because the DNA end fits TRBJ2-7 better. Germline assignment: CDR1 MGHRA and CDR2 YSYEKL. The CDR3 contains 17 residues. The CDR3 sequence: CASSPTGSLPPGYEQYF. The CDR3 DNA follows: TGCGCCAGCAGCCCCACGGGGAGTTTGCCTCCGGGCTACGAGCAGTACTTC.

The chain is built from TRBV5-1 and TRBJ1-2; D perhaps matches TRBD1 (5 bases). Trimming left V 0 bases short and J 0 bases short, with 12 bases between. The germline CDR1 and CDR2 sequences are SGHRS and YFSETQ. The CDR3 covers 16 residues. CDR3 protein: CASSLGDGGANYGYTF. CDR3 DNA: TGCGCCAGCAGCTTGGGCGACGGGGGGGCTAACTATGGCTACACCTTC.

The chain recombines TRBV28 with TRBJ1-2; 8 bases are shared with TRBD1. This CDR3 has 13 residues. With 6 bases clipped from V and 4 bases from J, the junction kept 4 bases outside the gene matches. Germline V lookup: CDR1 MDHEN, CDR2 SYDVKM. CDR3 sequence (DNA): TGTGCCAGCAGGCGACAGGGGTCCTATGGCTACACCTTC. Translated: CASRRQGSYGYTF.

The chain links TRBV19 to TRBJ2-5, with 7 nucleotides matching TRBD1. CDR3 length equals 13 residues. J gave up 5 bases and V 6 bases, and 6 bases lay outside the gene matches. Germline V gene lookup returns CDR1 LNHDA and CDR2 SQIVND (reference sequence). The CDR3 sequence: CASREGGRETQYF. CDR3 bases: TGTGCCAGTAGAGAAGGGGGCCGGGAGACCCAGTACTTC. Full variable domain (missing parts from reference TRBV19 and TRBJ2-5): DGGITQSPKYLFRKEGQNVTLSCEQNLNHDAMYWYRQDPGQGLRLIYYSQIVNDFQKGDIAEGYSVSREKKESFPLTVTSAQKNPTAFYLCASREGGRETQYFGPGTRLLVL.

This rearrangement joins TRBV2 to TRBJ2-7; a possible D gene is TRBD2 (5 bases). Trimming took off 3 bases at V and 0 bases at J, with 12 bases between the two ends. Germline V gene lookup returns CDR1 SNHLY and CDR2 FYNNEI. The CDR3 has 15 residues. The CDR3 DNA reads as TGTGCCAGCAGTGAGGGGAGTGGAAGCTCCTACGAGCAGTACTTC. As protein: CASSEGSGSSYEQYF.

CDR3 protein: CASSDTDRVHRGYTF. CDR3 coding DNA: TGTGCCAGCAGTGACACTGACAGGGTCCATCGAGGCTACACCTTC. This rearrangement joins TRBV25-1 to TRBJ1-2; 7 bases align to TRBD1. The germline V gene encodes CDR1 MGHDK and CDR2 SYGVNS. Unmatched junction bases numbered 12, after V lost 3 bases and J lost 8 bases. The CDR3 totals 15 residues.

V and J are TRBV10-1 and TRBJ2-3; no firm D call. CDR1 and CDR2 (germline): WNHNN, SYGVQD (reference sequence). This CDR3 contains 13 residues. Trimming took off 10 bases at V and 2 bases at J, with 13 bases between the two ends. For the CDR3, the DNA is TGCGCCACTGAAGACGGAGCCACAGATACGCAGTATTTT. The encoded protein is CATEDGATDTQYF.

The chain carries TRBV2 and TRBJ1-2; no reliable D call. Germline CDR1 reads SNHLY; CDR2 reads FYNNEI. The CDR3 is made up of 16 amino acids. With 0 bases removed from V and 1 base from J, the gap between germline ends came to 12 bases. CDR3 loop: CASSEAPRSLNYGYTF. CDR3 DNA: TGTGCCAGCAGTGAAGCTCCCAGGTCCCTTAACTATGGCTACACCTTC.

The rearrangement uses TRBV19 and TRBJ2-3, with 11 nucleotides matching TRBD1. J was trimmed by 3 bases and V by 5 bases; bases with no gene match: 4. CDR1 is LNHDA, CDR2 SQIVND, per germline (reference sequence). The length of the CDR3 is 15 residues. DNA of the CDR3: TGTGCCAGTAGTGGGACAGGGGGGAATACAGATACGCAGTATTTT. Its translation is CASSGTGGNTDTQYF.